This T cell receptor beta chain was documented in a study of OX40 agonist ivuxolimab in advanced cancers. The overall study: Prior therapy, whether anti-PD-1, anti-PD-L1 or anti-CTLA-4, was allowed, and roughly 41% had some.

General study findings and limits: The average count of expanded clones was higher among CD8+ T cells than among CD4+. The study did not work out the antigen specificity of the expanded peripheral T cells.

Germline CDR1 MDHEN, CDR2 SYDVKM. CDR3 size: 13 residues. Trimming took off 10 bases at V and 5 bases at J, with 12 bases between the two ends. Libraries were prepared by immunoSEQ multiplex PCR; TCRdb keeps only in-frame clonotypes and omits some of them. The repertoire has about 50,000 clones, 89% of them found once; the top ten carry 5% to 7%. This clone was recorded only once. The target antigen is unknown. This clonotype originated in an adult with an advanced solid tumor such as melanoma, head and neck, liver or kidney cancer. The V and J genes are TRBV28 and TRBJ1-6, with D uncertain. The material sequenced was CD4+ or CD8+ T cells sorted from blood, taken in a trial of the OX40 agonist ivuxolimab. CDR3 sequence reads: CATAGLNNSPLHF. The CDR3 region has the DNA TGTGCCACCGCTGGGCTAAATAATTCACCCCTCCACTTT.